These 11 T cell receptor beta chains originate from one sample sequenced in a study of T-cell memory formation after mild COVID-19. TCRdb passed the 5' RACE reads through MiXCR, listing each CDR3 protein once. The sample includes fewer than 250,000 distinct CDR3 sequences, roughly 27% of them seen just once. The source material was PBMCs or a T cell subset sorted from them (not recorded which). Source of these receptors: an adult woman who had mild COVID-19 (a few samples of this study predate the infection). Cell type and time point are not known.

The genes are TRBV18 and TRBJ1-4; no firm D call. V was shortened by 6 bases and J by 4 bases, with 9 bases between the two germline ends. Germline V gene sequence: CDR1 KGHSH, CDR2 LQKENI. This CDR3 spans 13 amino acids. This CDR3 is CASSPDGNEKLFF. The CDR3 DNA follows: TGTGCCAGCTCCCCCGACGGTAATGAAAAACTGTTTTTT.

This clonotype has a handful of counts. J is TRBJ2-7 and V is TRBV12-3 or TRBV12-4, with 12 nucleotides matching TRBD2. After removal of 6 bases from V and 4 bases from J, the junction contained 10 bases not matched to a gene. The CDR3 has 16 residues. The CDR3 is CASSKGLAGSGYEQYF. In DNA form, the CDR3 reads TGTGCCAGCAGCAAGGGACTAGCGGGCTCCGGGTACGAGCAGTACTTC.

V gene TRBV9 combines with J gene TRBJ2-1; 10 bases map to TRBD2. This CDR3 is 16 amino acids long. Germline lookup yields CDR1 SGDLS and CDR2 YYNGEE. The trim removed 1 base at V and 2 bases at J, leaving 3 bases unmatched. The CDR3 sequence: CASSVTSGGAYNEQFF. CDR3 nucleotide sequence: TGTGCCAGCAGCGTAACCAGCGGGGGGGCCTACAATGAGCAGTTCTTC.

The chain employs TRBV5-8 and TRBJ2-3, with D hard to call. Looked up from germline, CDR1 is SGHTS and CDR2 is YDEGEE. The CDR3 runs 14 residues. V gave up 3 bases and J gave up 0 bases, with 8 bases separating them. CDR3 DNA: TGTGCCAGCAGCTGGGATCCCAGCACAGATACGCAGTATTTT. This translates into CASSWDPSTDTQYF.

This clonotype occurred a few times. This chain links TRBV20-1 with TRBJ2-1; 7 bases fit TRBD2. The V gene end was trimmed by 1 base and the J gene end by 3 bases; junction bases not matched to a gene: 6. CDR3 length equals 15 residues. Per germline, CDR1 DFQATT and CDR2 SNEGSKA (reference sequence). The CDR3 DNA reads as TGCAGTGCTAGAGCTAGACTAGCTGGCTACAATGAGCAGTTCTTC. Its protein product is CSARARLAGYNEQFF.

This clonotype was counted a few times. The chain carries TRBV2 and TRBJ2-7, with D possibly called TRBD1 or TRBD2 (5 bases each). Trimming stripped 6 bases from V and 2 bases from J, with 14 bases between. The V gene's germline CDR1 is SNHLY and CDR2 FYNNEI. CDR3 size: 14 residues. The CDR3 reads CASSGKGPTYEQYF. CDR3 coding DNA: TGTGCCAGCAGCGGAAAGGGACCGACCTACGAGCAGTACTTC.

The chain combines TRBV29-1 with TRBJ2-5; the D gene is possibly TRBD2 (5 bases). This CDR3 has 11 amino acids. V was clipped by 7 bases and J by 0 bases, with 6 bases between them. Germline lookup yields CDR1 SQVTM and CDR2 ANQGSEA. The CDR3 coding sequence is TGCAGCGCCGGGAACCAAGAGACCCAGTACTTC. Protein product: CSAGNQETQYF. Variable domain in full (rest from reference TRBV29-1 and TRBJ2-5): SAVISQKPSRDICQRGTSLTIQCQVDSQVTMMFWYRQQPGQSLTLIATANQGSEATYESGFVIDKFPISRPNLTFSTLTVSNMSPEDSSIYLCSAGNQETQYFGPGTRLLVL.

The chain carries TRBV7-2 and TRBJ2-4, with D unresolved. The CDR3 contains 16 residues. The germline V gene encodes CDR1 SGHTA and CDR2 FQGNSA. V lost 1 base and J 7 bases, leaving 17 bases between the germline ends. The CDR3 nucleotides read TGTGCCAGCAGCTTAGAGACCACAACCCCCCTGAACATTCAGTACTTC. The encoded protein is CASSLETTTPLNIQYF.

The chain carries TRBV2 and TRBJ2-1; D is undetermined. Germline CDR1 SNHLY, CDR2 FYNNEI. Between the trimmed V and J ends, which lost 0 bases and 7 bases, there was a span of 10 bases. CDR3 length equals 14 residues. As DNA, the CDR3 is TGTGCCAGCAGTGAAGCGCGTGGCTCAAATGAGCAGTTCTTC. It encodes CASSEARGSNEQFF.

This clonotype showed up just a few times. This chain links TRBV7-6 with TRBJ2-1, with D perhaps TRBD1 (6 bases). The CDR3 consists of 16 residues. Per germline, CDR1 SGHVS and CDR2 FNYEAQ. V was clipped by 4 bases and J by 0 bases, with 13 bases between them. CDR3 in DNA: TGTGCCAGCAGCTCAGGGACACAGAGCTCCTACAATGAGCAGTTCTTC. Its translation: CASSSGTQSSYNEQFF.

CDR3 DNA: TGTGCCACCAGTGACTCTTTAGGGGGGGCCTATCGTTCCTACAATGAGCAGTTCTTC. It yields the protein CATSDSLGGAYRSYNEQFF. This chain links TRBV24-1 with TRBJ2-1; tentatively, D is TRBD2 (7 bases). V lost 4 bases to trimming and J lost 1 base, with 22 bases between them. The CDR3 runs to 19 residues. The germline V gene encodes CDR1 KGHDR and CDR2 SFDVKD.